Following are 30 T cell receptor beta chains from one sample sequenced in a study of spatial heterogeneity in lung cancer. TCRdb reanalysed the 5' RACE reads using MiXCR and keeps one entry per CDR3 protein. Seen here are about 15,000 distinct CDR3 sequences, just under 6.5% observed once, and the top ten hold roughly 25%. Time point noted: blood at routine non-recurrence follow-up after resection. The sample consisted of PBMCs, taken at follow-up. Every receptor here comes from a male donor with early-stage non-small cell lung cancer.

This sequence joins TRBV3-1 and TRBJ2-2, with D maybe TRBD2 (6 bases). V lost 0 bases and J lost 5, with 13 bases in between. The CDR3 extends over 16 amino acids. CDR1 is LGHDT, CDR2 YNNKEL, per germline (reference sequence). The CDR3 region is CASSQETGALTGELFF. DNA of the CDR3: TGTGCCAGCAGCCAAGAGACGGGAGCCCTGACCGGGGAGCTGTTTTTT.

The V and J genes are TRBV29-1 and TRBJ2-5, with D maybe TRBD2 (6 bases). Trimming shortened V by 3 bases and J by 2 bases, and 13 bases separated the two germline ends. CDR1 and CDR2 from the germline V gene are SQVTM and ANQGSEA. This CDR3 spans 14 amino acids. The CDR3 region is CSVEFRDSQETQYF. CDR3 nucleotides: TGCAGCGTTGAGTTCCGGGACTCTCAAGAGACCCAGTACTTC.

This chain joins TRBV20-1 and TRBJ2-3, with D maybe TRBD2 (7 bases). With 6 bases removed from V and 4 bases from J, the gap between germline ends came to 11 bases. The CDR3 runs 12 residues. Germline lookup yields CDR1 DFQATT and CDR2 SNEGSKA (reference sequence). DNA of the CDR3: TGCAGTGCCGGGGGGCGGGCAGATACGCAGTATTTT. Translating it yields CSAGGRADTQYF.

This clonotype was observed at least ten times. For the CDR3, the DNA is TGTGCCAGCAACAAGGGACAGGGTGGTTCACCCCTCCACTTT. It is translated as CASNKGQGGSPLHF. This chain links TRBV27 with TRBJ1-6, with 9 positions matching TRBD1. Germline lookup yields CDR1 MNHEY and CDR2 SMNVEV (reference sequence). This CDR3 has 14 amino acids. The V gene end was trimmed by 7 bases and the J gene end by 9 bases; junction bases not matched to a gene: 7.

Judged by abundance, this clonotype is medium-sized. V and J are TRBV11-2 and TRBJ2-4, with TRBD2 matching 13 bases. Germline CDR1 and CDR2: SGHAT and FQNNGV. V dropped 5 bases and J dropped 9; count of bases not matched to a gene: 10. The CDR3 runs 16 residues. CDR3 nucleotide sequence: TGTGCCAGCAGCCACCGGACTAGCGGGAGTAATGGCATTCAGTACTTC. Protein: CASSHRTSGSNGIQYF.

The table lists this clonotype with many counts. This chain uses TRBV12-3 or TRBV12-4 with TRBJ2-4; 7 bases are a match to TRBD2. V was pared by 6 bases and J by 6 bases, with 2 bases of the junction left unmatched. The CDR3 is made up of 12 amino acids. The CDR3, as DNA: TGTGCCAGCAGCTGGGAGGGAAACATTCAGTACTTC. Amino acid sequence: CASSWEGNIQYF.

This clonotype was detected only a few times. This chain links TRBV5-1 with TRBJ2-7; D not certain. Germline-derived CDR1 and CDR2 are SGHRS and YFSETQ. This CDR3 has 12 residues. V dropped 1 base and J dropped 6 bases, with 8 bases sitting between them. The CDR3 is CASSLWEGEQYF. The DNA of the CDR3 is TGCGCCAGCAGCTTGTGGGAAGGCGAGCAGTACTTC.

This clonotype was observed many times. The chain carries TRBV20-1 and TRBJ2-7; D not certain. Per germline, CDR1 DFQATT and CDR2 SNEGSKA (reference sequence). The CDR3 runs 14 residues. Trimming cost V 3 bases and J 3 bases, with 15 bases left between them. DNA of the CDR3: TGCAGTGCTAGTAGTATGTGGACCCGCTACGAGCAGTACTTC. It translates to CSASSMWTRYEQYF.

V gene TRBV20-1 combines with J gene TRBJ2-7; possibly TRBD2 for D (5 bases). The V end was cut by 7 bases, the J end by 2 bases, with 18 bases between. The CDR3 extends over 14 amino acids. The germline V gene has CDR1 DFQATT and CDR2 SNEGSKA (reference sequence). CDR3 sequence reads: CSVDLETTTYEQYF. As DNA, the CDR3 is TGCAGTGTCGACTTAGAGACGACTACCTACGAGCAGTACTTC.

This clonotype was picked up many times. The chain is built from TRBV20-1 and TRBJ2-7; 10 bases are shared with TRBD2. This CDR3 is built from 15 residues. V gave up 6 bases and J gave up 0 bases; unmatched junction bases: 8. Germline V gene sequence: CDR1 DFQATT, CDR2 SNEGSKA (reference sequence). The CDR3 is CSATTSGISSYEQYF. In DNA, the CDR3 is TGCAGTGCAACCACTAGCGGGATAAGCTCCTACGAGCAGTACTTC.

On this clonotype itself: A much larger clone lies one base from this, so it may be a read error. The missing conserved phenylalanine or tryptophan at the end of this CDR3 makes a read error likely. The DNA is omitted, as the CDR3 cannot be located on it reliably, and the CDR3 follows TCRdb's listing. The chain recombines TRBV21-1 with TRBJ2-1. TRBV21-1 is labeled a pseudogene. The length of the CDR3 is 13 amino acids, counting both ends. The chain's CDR3 is CASSKKLYNEQFS.

The table lists this clonotype with many counts. The chain has TRBV7-2 and TRBJ1-2, with D possibly TRBD1 on 5 matching bases. Germline CDR1 SGHTA, CDR2 FQGNSA. V was trimmed by 3 bases and J by 0 bases, leaving 8 bases between them. The CDR3 is made up of 14 amino acids. This CDR3 is CASSFGATNYGYTF. CDR3 bases: TGTGCCAGCAGCTTTGGGGCCACTAACTATGGCTACACCTTC.

This clonotype is medium-sized in the sample. The V and J genes are TRBV18 and TRBJ2-7; 12 bases align to TRBD2. V lost 6 bases and J lost 0; bases outside the gene matches: 6. Germline V gives CDR1 KGHSH, CDR2 LQKENI. This CDR3 region has 16 residues. CDR3 bases: TGTGCCAGCTCCCCCGGACTAGCGGGAAACTCCTACGAGCAGTACTTC. This gives the protein CASSPGLAGNSYEQYF.

This clonotype was detected ten times or more. The chain has TRBV24-1 and TRBJ1-2; D not resolved. V lost 4 bases and J lost 2, with 10 bases in between. Looked up from germline, CDR1 is KGHDR and CDR2 is SFDVKD. The CDR3 totals 14 residues. The CDR3: CATSDQDKNYGYTF. CDR3 sequence (DNA): TGTGCCACCAGTGACCAAGACAAGAACTATGGCTACACCTTC.

Sample share makes this clonotype medium-sized. The chain links TRBV25-1 to TRBJ1-6; no definite D call. Trimming removed 1 base at V and 7 bases at J, with 11 bases between. The V gene's germline CDR1 is MGHDK and CDR2 SYGVNS. CDR3 length: 15 amino acids. As DNA, the CDR3 is TGTGCCAGCAGTGAATTCTACAGCTCGAATTCACCCCTCCACTTT. It is translated as CASSEFYSSNSPLHF. The whole variable domain, remainder taken from reference TRBV25-1 and TRBJ1-6, is EADIYQTPRYLVIGTGKKITLECSQTMGHDKMYWYQQDPGMELHLIHYSYGVNSTEKGDLSSESTVSRIRTEHFPLTLESARPSHTSQYLCASSEFYSSNSPLHFGNGTRLTVT.

This clonotype was recorded at least ten times. The J gene is TRBJ2-1, the V gene TRBV28; 9 bases are shared with TRBD2. Per the germline V gene, CDR1 is MDHEN and CDR2 is SYDVKM. Trimming removed 4 bases from V and 12 bases from J; junction bases left unmatched: 10. The CDR3 has 14 amino acids. CDR3 bases: TGTGCCAGCAGTTGGAGTAGCGGGAGAGGTTGGCAGTTCTTC. Translated: CASSWSSGRGWQFF.

Points on this clonotype: Compared with germline, one end of the junction differs, possibly owing to a read error. The chain couples TRBV4-2 to TRBJ2-1, with a possible D match to TRBD1 (6 bases). The CDR3 is 14 residues long. Germline lookup yields CDR1 LGHNA and CDR2 YNFKEQ. CDR3 sequence reads: CASSQEPQGHERFF. The CDR3 bases are TGTGCCAGCAGCCAAGAGCCACAGGGCCATGAGCGGTTCTTC.

With regard to this clonotype: Compared with germline, one end of the junction differs, possibly owing to a read error. The CDR3 region is CVSSRNSQPYEQYF. CDR3 in DNA: TGTGTCAGCAGCCGCAACTCGCAACCCTACGAGCAGTACTTC. The chain combines TRBV7-6 with TRBJ2-7; D gene unclear. CDR1 and CDR2 (germline): SGHVS, FNYEAQ. The CDR3 sequence is 14 residues long.

This clonotype was counted at least ten times. This sequence joins TRBV15 and TRBJ2-4, with TRBD2 matching over 8 bases. Germline CDR1 reads LNHNV; CDR2 reads YYDKDF (reference sequence). With 2 bases clipped from V and 6 bases from J, the junction kept 9 bases outside the gene matches. This CDR3 contains 16 residues. The CDR3: CATSRRGGAAGNIQYF. The CDR3 nucleotides are TGTGCCACCAGCAGACGGGGGGGCGCGGCGGGAAACATTCAGTACTTC.

This clonotype has just a few counts. This chain joins TRBV6-5 and TRBJ1-1; no definite D call. Trimming left V 6 bases short and J 1 base short, with 12 bases between. In germline, CDR1 is MNHEY, CDR2 SVGAGI. CDR3 length: 14 amino acids. CDR3: CASSSPRENTEAFF. Here the CDR3 DNA reads TGTGCCAGCAGCTCCCCTAGAGAGAACACTGAAGCTTTCTTT.

This clonotype is classed as medium-sized. The chain recombines TRBV24-1 with TRBJ2-1; 8 bases align to TRBD2. This CDR3 contains 16 residues. After removal of 0 bases from V and 7 bases from J, the junction contained 7 bases not matched to a gene. Germline-derived CDR1 and CDR2 are KGHDR and SFDVKD. CDR3 loop: CATSDLQTGGANEQFF. CDR3 DNA: TGTGCCACCAGTGATTTGCAGACGGGAGGGGCGAATGAGCAGTTCTTC.

This clonotype was recorded many times. J is TRBJ2-2 and V is TRBV4-1, with unresolved D. Trimming removed 1 base at V and 4 bases at J, with 7 bases between. Germline lookup yields CDR1 MGHRA and CDR2 YSYEKL. This CDR3 spans 14 amino acids. CDR3 nucleotide sequence: TGCGCCAGCAGCCAAGTTGGGTTCACCGGGGAGCTGTTTTTT. Residues: CASSQVGFTGELFF.

The table lists this clonotype with many counts. This chain connects TRBV20-1 to TRBJ2-1; possibly TRBD1 or TRBD2 for D (6 bases each). Trimming stripped 6 bases from V and 3 bases from J, with 12 bases between. The CDR3 runs 13 residues. The germline CDR1 and CDR2 sequences are DFQATT and SNEGSKA (reference sequence). CDR3 nucleotides: TGCAGTGCCCCGGGGGCCTACTACAATGAGCAGTTCTTC. It codes for CSAPGAYYNEQFF.

This clonotype appeared many times. The V and J genes are TRBV28 and TRBJ2-2; D is unclear. This CDR3 has 14 residues. Germline CDR1 reads MDHEN; CDR2 reads SYDVKM. Trimming cost V 6 bases and J 0 bases, with 8 bases left between them. The CDR3 nucleotides read TGTGCCAGCAGCCCAGCCCCGAACACCGGGGAGCTGTTTTTT. Translating it yields CASSPAPNTGELFF.

In this sample, this clonotype turned up once. A much larger clone differs by one base, so this may be a read error. This chain uses TRBV10-2 with TRBJ2-2; possibly TRBD2 for D (5 bases). The CDR3 totals 16 residues. The ends were cut back, 9 bases at V and 2 bases at J, with 19 bases in the middle. CDR1 is WSHSY and CDR2 is SAAADI in the germline V gene. The CDR3 spells CASSGGLTGNTGELFF. In DNA, the CDR3 is TGCGCCAGTTCCGGAGGCCTAACGGGTAACACCGGGGAGCTGTTTTTT.

This clonotype was counted many times. The gene calls are TRBV7-9 and TRBJ2-7; 8 positions match TRBD1. This CDR3 spans 16 amino acids. Trimming cost V 1 base and J 2 bases; bases outside gene matches: 7. The germline V gene has CDR1 SEHNR and CDR2 FQNEAQ (reference sequence). The CDR3: CASSLEAGQAPYEQYF. The DNA for the CDR3 is TGTGCCAGCAGCTTAGAGGCGGGACAGGCCCCCTACGAGCAGTACTTC.

At least ten counts were recorded for this clonotype. The V gene is TRBV5-1, the J gene TRBJ2-1, with 7 bases fitting TRBD1. J gave up 4 bases and V 0 bases, and 1 base lay outside the gene matches. Germline CDR1 and CDR2: SGHRS and YFSETQ. The CDR3 is 14 amino acids. CDR3 in DNA: TGCGCCAGCAGCTTGGGACAGGGATACAATGAGCAGTTCTTC. Its protein product is CASSLGQGYNEQFF. Complete variable domain (other parts from reference TRBV5-1 and TRBJ2-1): KAGVTQTPRYLIKTRGQQVTLSCSPISGHRSVSWYQQTPGQGLQFLFEYFSETQRNKGNFPGRFSGRQFSNSRSEMNVSTLELGDSALYLCASSLGQGYNEQFFGPGTRLTVL.

This clonotype ranks as medium-sized. This chain connects TRBV19 to TRBJ1-5, with a tentative D call TRBD1 (6 bases). Deletions cut 0 bases from V and 10 bases from J, with 19 bases between. The CDR3 has 16 amino acids. In germline, CDR1 is LNHDA, CDR2 SQIVND (reference sequence). Here the CDR3 reads CASSIEARGRVSPQHF. Written as DNA, the CDR3 is TGTGCCAGTAGTATAGAGGCCAGGGGCCGGGTAAGTCCCCAGCATTTT.

Many counts were recorded for this clonotype. The chain employs TRBV12-3 or TRBV12-4 and TRBJ2-7, with 11 bases identical to TRBD1. The CDR3 has 14 residues. Trimming at V came to 5 bases and at J to 7 bases, leaving 7 bases not matched to a gene. The CDR3 bases are TGTGCCAGCAGTCCGCGGGACAGGGGGACTGAGCAGTACTTC. It yields the protein CASSPRDRGTEQYF.

This clonotype was observed a handful of times. The chain couples TRBV6-5 to TRBJ2-7; 7 nucleotides agree with TRBD1. This CDR3 comprises 12 residues. Trimming took 5 bases from V and 6 from J; bases not matched to a gene: 4. Germline CDR1 reads MNHEY; CDR2 reads SVGAGI. The CDR3 DNA reads TGTGCCAGCAGTCGAACAGGGGTCGAGCAGTACTTC. This codes for CASSRTGVEQYF.